One and the same sample provided the 17 T cell receptor beta chains below, sequenced in a study of T cell responses to AZD1222 COVID-19 vaccine. The protocol was immunoSEQ multiplex PCR, while the TCRdb copy is restricted to in-frame clones and leaves out a portion. The sample lists 120,000 or so clones, over 75% occurring once. The specimen comprised peripheral blood, sampled on day 0 of AZD1222 vaccination. Receptors were obtained from an adult in good health.

The chain recombines TRBV12-5 with TRBJ1-4; no reliable D call. Trimming shortened V by 3 bases and J by 8 bases, and 19 bases separated the two germline ends. The CDR3 has 16 amino acids. Germline V gene sequence: CDR1 LGHNT, CDR2 FRNRAP. CDR3 amino acids: CASGLGASLGGEKLFF. The CDR3 coding sequence is TGTGCTAGTGGTTTAGGTGCGAGCTTGGGCGGCGAAAAACTGTTTTTT.

The V call is TRBV28, the J call TRBJ2-7; D ambiguous. The V gene lost 3 bases and the J gene lost 0 bases, with 9 bases spanning the gap. CDR1 and CDR2 from the germline V gene are MDHEN and SYDVKM. The CDR3 consists of 14 residues. The CDR3 here is CASSFHGSSYEQYF. For the CDR3, the DNA is TGTGCCAGCAGTTTCCACGGAAGCTCCTACGAGCAGTACTTC.

The chain couples TRBV11-2 to TRBJ2-1, with D maybe TRBD2 (5 bases). This CDR3 region has 16 residues. Trimming cost V 5 bases and J 5 bases, with 19 bases left between them. From germline, CDR1 is SGHAT and CDR2 FQNNGV. The CDR3 region is CASSAFFGVTDNEQFF. CDR3 DNA sequence: TGTGCCAGCAGCGCCTTCTTCGGGGTTACCGACAATGAGCAGTTCTTC.

This clone has only a few counts. The chain is built from TRBV7-6 and TRBJ1-2; the match to TRBD1 covers 8 bases. Germline V CDR1 and CDR2: SGHVS, FNYEAQ. CDR3 size: 16 residues. The V segment lost 0 bases and the J segment 1 base; nucleotides outside the gene matches: 4. The CDR3 bases are TGTGCCAGCAGCTTAGCGACAGGGGATAATAACTATGGCTACACCTTC. This encodes CASSLATGDNNYGYTF.

This chain links TRBV6-5 with TRBJ2-7; no reliable D call. The CDR3 has 12 amino acids. Germline V lookup: CDR1 MNHEY, CDR2 SVGAGI. The V gene lost 8 bases and the J gene lost 1 base, with 9 bases spanning the gap. CDR3 bases: TGTGCCAGCTGCCAGGCATCCTACGAGCAGTACTTC. The encoded protein is CASCQASYEQYF.

The chain carries TRBV7-9 and TRBJ2-7; TRBD2 is a possible D gene (5 bases). Trimming removed 5 bases from V and 6 bases from J, with 17 bases in between. The germline V gene has CDR1 SEHNR and CDR2 FQNEAQ (reference sequence). There are 14 residues in the CDR3. The CDR3 DNA reads TGTGCCAGCAGCCCACCATTGAGGGAGATCGAGCAGTACTTC. This translates into CASSPPLREIEQYF.

This clone was seen more than once but under ten times. The chain uses TRBV11-3 and TRBJ2-7; 8 bases are shared with TRBD2. The V and J ends lost 6 bases and 1 base, in that order; junction bases with no gene match: 8. Germline CDR1 SGHNT, CDR2 YENEEA. CDR3 length: 15 residues. CDR3 DNA: TGTGCCAGCAGACCCGGAGGCGGGAGGTCCTACGAGCAGTACTTC. This encodes CASRPGGGRSYEQYF.

The chain uses TRBV6-5 and TRBJ1-1, with D possibly TRBD1 on 5 matching bases. The germline V gene encodes CDR1 MNHEY and CDR2 SVGAGI. The CDR3 is 16 residues long. V lost 0 bases, J lost 7 bases, and 18 bases lay in between. Written as DNA, the CDR3 is TGTGCCAGCAGTTACTCGACTGTGGGGACTGGGGGTGAAGCTTTCTTT. Its translation is CASSYSTVGTGGEAFF.

This clone was observed a single time. This chain connects TRBV6-5 to TRBJ1-4; D may be TRBD1 (6 bases). The CDR3 is 14 amino acids. V lost 6 bases and J 6 bases, leaving 14 bases between the germline ends. The germline V gene has CDR1 MNHEY and CDR2 SVGAGI. CDR3 in DNA: TGTGCCAGCAGACTCCGGGACACGTATGAAAAACTGTTTTTT. Translation: CASRLRDTYEKLFF.

CDR3 protein: CASIRGSDSNQPQHF. Here the CDR3 DNA reads TGTGCCAGCATCAGGGGAAGCGATAGCAATCAGCCCCAGCATTTT. The J gene is TRBJ1-5, the V gene TRBV6-1; TRBD1 might be the D (6 bases). Trimming shortened V by 7 bases and J by 0 bases, and 13 bases separated the two germline ends. Germline values: CDR1 MNHNS, CDR2 SASEGT. This CDR3 contains 15 residues.

The V call is TRBV6-4, the J call TRBJ2-2; 9 nucleotides align to TRBD1. Germline V gives CDR1 MRHNA, CDR2 SNTAGT. This CDR3 region has 14 residues. J lost 5 bases, V lost 6 bases, and 4 bases had no gene match. CDR3 in amino acids: CASSAGTGTGELFF. CDR3 in DNA: TGTGCCAGCAGCGCCGGGACAGGGACCGGGGAGCTGTTTTTT.

This clone was recorded a few times. The rearrangement links TRBV3-1 (or the pseudogene TRBV3-2) to TRBJ1-2; D ambiguous. The germline V gene has CDR1 LGHDT and CDR2 YNNKEL (reference sequence). This CDR3 comprises 16 residues. V lost 5 bases, J lost 8 bases, and 24 bases lay in between. In DNA form, the CDR3 reads TGTGCCAGCAGCTCCCCCCGTAAAGCACCAGCCGACGGCTACACCTTC. Amino acids: CASSSPRKAPADGYTF.

This clone is a singleton in its sample. The chain employs TRBV7-3 and TRBJ1-2; tentatively, D is TRBD1 (5 bases). Germline CDR1 and CDR2: SGHTA and FQGTGA. Trimming removed 3 bases at V and 5 bases at J, with 10 bases between. CDR3 length equals 13 residues. CDR3 bases: TGTGCCAGCAGCTTGGGACCAGGGTATGGCTACACCTTC. This encodes CASSLGPGYGYTF.

The V gene is TRBV9, the J gene TRBJ1-1, with D tentatively TRBD1 (5 bases). The CDR3 is 14 residues long. In germline, CDR1 is SGDLS, CDR2 YYNGEE. V was pared by 1 base and J by 5 bases, with 12 bases between. CDR3 sequence (DNA): TGTGCCAGCAGCGTAAGCCCCGGGGCGACTGAAGCTTTCTTT. Protein product: CASSVSPGATEAFF.

In its sample, this clone was seen once. This chain uses TRBV20-1 with TRBJ2-5; D uncertain. This CDR3 region has 11 residues. CDR1 is DFQATT and CDR2 is SNEGSKA in the germline V gene (reference sequence). V was cut by 4 bases and J by 2 bases, with 5 bases left in between. This chain's CDR3 is CSAKLQETQYF. The CDR3 DNA reads as TGCAGTGCTAAGTTGCAAGAGACCCAGTACTTC.

This clone was observed once. V gene TRBV7-3 combines with J gene TRBJ2-3; D perhaps matches TRBD2 (6 bases). CDR1 and CDR2 (germline): SGHTA, FQGTGA. Trimming took 5 bases from V and 0 from J, leaving 15 bases between them. CDR3 size: 16 residues. The CDR3 reads CASSRGTAISTDTQYF. The CDR3 bases are TGTGCCAGCAGCCGCGGGACGGCGATTAGCACAGATACGCAGTATTTT.

The chain carries TRBV11-3 and TRBJ2-5; tentatively, D is TRBD1 (7 bases). CDR1 and CDR2 from the germline V gene are SGHNT and YENEEA. Trimming took off 6 bases at V and 1 base at J, with 18 bases between the two ends. The CDR3 covers 16 residues. The DNA of the CDR3 is TGTGCCAGCAGTCAGGGGGGAAGGGGTCCCCAAGAGACCCAGTACTTC. It codes for CASSQGGRGPQETQYF.